The 10 T cell receptor beta chains below all came from one sample that was sequenced in a study of blood T cell repertoires in COVID-19. Here immunoSEQ multiplex PCR was the method, and the copy in TCRdb shows in-frame clones only, minus some. There are some 130,000 clones in the sample; 79% occur only once, and roughly 4% lies in the top ten. Sequences were obtained from peripheral blood. The receptors were gathered from a woman aged 80 or older with acute or convalescent COVID-19.

The V call is TRBV24-1, the J call TRBJ2-1; D may be TRBD1 (5 bases). Trimming took 4 bases from V and 10 from J, leaving 13 bases between them. Germline V gene sequence: CDR1 KGHDR, CDR2 SFDVKD. The CDR3 has 13 residues. The CDR3, as DNA: TGTGCCACCAGTGACCCTGACAGACAAGAGCAGTTCTTC. It is translated as CATSDPDRQEQFF.

This clone was found once. The chain has TRBV5-6 and TRBJ1-4; D gene ambiguous. Trimming took 0 bases from V and 2 from J, leaving 11 bases between them. In germline, CDR1 is SGHDT, CDR2 YYEEEE. CDR3 length: 16 residues. CDR3 DNA sequence: TGTGCCAGCAGCTTGGATGGGTTCAGGACTAATGAAAAACTGTTTTTT. Residues: CASSLDGFRTNEKLFF. Based on the CDR3 plus reference TRBV5-6 and TRBJ1-4, the full variable domain is DAGVTQSPTHLIKTRGQQVTLRCSPKSGHDTVSWYQQALGQGPQFIFQYYEEEERQRGNFPDRFSGHQFPNYSSELNVNALLLGDSALYLCASSLDGFRTNEKLFFGSGTQLSVL.

This clone was seen a single time. The rearrangement joins TRBV7-2 to TRBJ2-1; D unresolved. The CDR3 is 14 amino acids. Trimming took off 8 bases at V and 4 bases at J, with 15 bases between the two ends. The germline gives CDR1 SGHTA, CDR2 FQGNSA. The CDR3 protein is CASRVARKYNEQFF. CDR3 DNA: TGTGCCAGCCGGGTGGCTAGAAAATACAATGAGCAGTTCTTC.

This rearrangement joins TRBV10-2 to TRBJ2-7; TRBD2 aligns across 10 bases. This CDR3 spans 16 amino acids. From germline, CDR1 is WSHSY and CDR2 SAAADI. The V and J ends lost 4 bases and 2 bases, in that order; junction bases with no gene match: 8. For the CDR3, the DNA is TGCGCCAGCAGTGTCTCCCTAGCGGGGGCTCCCTACGAGCAGTACTTC. Translation: CASSVSLAGAPYEQYF.

The chain combines TRBV7-8 with TRBJ2-7, with a possible D match to TRBD2 (5 bases). V dropped 1 base and J dropped 5 bases, with 15 bases sitting between them. The CDR3 extends over 15 amino acids. Germline V lookup: CDR1 SGHVS, CDR2 FQNEAQ. The CDR3 is CASSLERAGLNEQYF. Here the CDR3 DNA reads TGTGCCAGCAGCTTAGAGAGGGCGGGCCTAAACGAGCAGTACTTC.

The rearrangement links TRBV18 to TRBJ2-3, with 10 positions matching TRBD1. CDR1 KGHSH and CDR2 LQKENI come from the germline V gene. This CDR3 region has 16 residues. Trimming at V came to 4 bases and at J to 6 bases, leaving 10 bases not matched to a gene. CDR3 region: CASSLRRDRGADTQYF. CDR3 nucleotide sequence: TGTGCCAGCTCACTTCGCCGGGACAGGGGTGCGGATACGCAGTATTTT.

The J gene is TRBJ1-4, the V gene TRBV7-9; a possible D gene is TRBD1 (5 bases). The CDR3 consists of 13 residues. CDR1 is SEHNR, CDR2 FQNEAQ, per germline (reference sequence). The V gene lost 5 bases and the J gene lost 8 bases, with 12 bases spanning the gap. Here the CDR3 DNA reads TGTGCCAGCAGCCAGGGTCTCGGAGAAAAACTGTTTTTT. Translation: CASSQGLGEKLFF. Based on the CDR3 plus reference TRBV7-9 and TRBJ1-4, the full variable domain is DTGVSQNPRHKITKRGQNVTFRCDPISEHNRLYWYRQTLGQGPEFLTYFQNEAQLEKSRLLSDRFSAERPKGSFSTLEIQRTEQGDSAMYLCASSQGLGEKLFFGSGTQLSVL.

J is TRBJ2-2 and V is TRBV15; 11 bases align to TRBD1. The CDR3 runs to 17 residues. Unmatched junction bases numbered 8, after V lost 1 base and J lost 7 bases. Germline lookup yields CDR1 LNHNV and CDR2 YYDKDF (reference sequence). The CDR3 here is CATSRGGWTGGDGELFF. The CDR3 DNA sequence: TGTGCCACCAGCAGAGGGGGATGGACAGGGGGCGACGGGGAGCTGTTTTTT.

The rearrangement joins TRBV4-1 to TRBJ1-5; 12 bases fit TRBD1. The CDR3 consists of 17 residues. V lost 0 bases and J lost 6; bases outside the gene matches: 6. Germline assignment: CDR1 MGHRA and CDR2 YSYEKL. CDR3 sequence: CASSQEGQGAGGQPQHF. The DNA of the CDR3 is TGCGCCAGCAGCCAAGAGGGACAGGGGGCGGGAGGTCAGCCCCAGCATTTT.

V and J are TRBV7-2 and TRBJ2-5; 8 bases are a match to TRBD2. CDR3 size: 15 residues. V was clipped by 3 bases and J by 5 bases; unmatched bases: 8. Germline CDR1 and CDR2: SGHTA and FQGNSA. The CDR3 DNA sequence: TGTGCCAGCAGCTTCCAGCGGGGGCCAGGGGAGACCCAGTACTTC. This sequence encodes CASSFQRGPGETQYF.